This T cell receptor beta chain was profiled in a study of blood T cell repertoires in COVID-19. Whole-study context: From the United States, Italy and Spain came samples of acute and convalescent COVID-19. PBMCs, B-cell-depleted T cells, or T cells were the source of the cDNA or gDNA that made up the material.

In the authors' methods: Reference gene primer amplification gave estimated nucleated cell counts. Clones were read by immunoSEQ multiplex PCR, and TCRdb kept only the in-frame ones, dropping some. Clonal size and the V and J genes are those of that table, whereas D and trimming came from the DNA. The sample lists under 250,000 clones, about 90% occurring once. V was pared by 0 bases and J by 7 bases, with 12 bases between. This CDR3 comprises 14 residues. Germline lookup yields CDR1 SGHVS and CDR2 FQNEAQ. Seattle researchers signed up patients amid active infection and tracked them longitudinally. Sequencing was done on a sample of peripheral blood. The rearrangement links TRBV7-8 to TRBJ1-1; D not resolved. The sequence came from a man aged 60 to 69 with COVID-19, enrolled during active disease. CDR3 coding DNA: TGTGCCAGCAGCTTAGCAGCCGGGTACAATGAAGCTTTCTTT. It yields the protein CASSLAAGYNEAFF.